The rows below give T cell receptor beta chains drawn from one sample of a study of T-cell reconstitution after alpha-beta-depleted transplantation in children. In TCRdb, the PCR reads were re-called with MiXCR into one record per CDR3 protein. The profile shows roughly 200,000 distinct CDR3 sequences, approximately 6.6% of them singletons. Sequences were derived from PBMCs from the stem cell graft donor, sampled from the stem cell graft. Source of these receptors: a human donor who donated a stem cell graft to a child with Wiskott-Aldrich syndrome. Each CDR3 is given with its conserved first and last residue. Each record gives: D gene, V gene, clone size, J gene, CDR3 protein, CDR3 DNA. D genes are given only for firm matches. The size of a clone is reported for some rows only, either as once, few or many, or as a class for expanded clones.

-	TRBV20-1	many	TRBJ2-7	CSAPDRSLNYEQYF	TGCAGTGCCCCCGACCGTAGCCTCAACTACGAGCAGTACTTC
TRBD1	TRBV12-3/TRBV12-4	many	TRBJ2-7	CASSLARAGGEQYF	TGTGCCAGCAGTTTAGCCCGGGCAGGGGGCGAGCAGTACTTC
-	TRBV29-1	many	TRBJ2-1	CSVPGYNEQFF	TGCAGCGTCCCGGGGTACAATGAGCAGTTCTTC
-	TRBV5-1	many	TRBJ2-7	CASSLVGGPSYEQYF	TGCGCCAGCAGCTTGGTCGGGGGACCATCCTACGAGCAGTACTTC
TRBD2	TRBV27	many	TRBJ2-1	CASSALGTSGRHNEQFF	TGTGCCAGCAGTGCCCTCGGGACTAGCGGGAGGCATAATGAGCAGTTCTTC
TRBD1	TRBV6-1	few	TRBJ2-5	CASTLVGQGAQRAAQYF	TGTGCCAGCACTCTCGTGGGCCAGGGGGCCCAGCGGGCGGCCCAGTACTTC
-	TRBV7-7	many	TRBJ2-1	CASGFGFPANEQFF	TGTGCCAGCGGATTCGGTTTCCCAGCCAATGAGCAGTTCTTC
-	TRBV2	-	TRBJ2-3	CASSARTDTQYF	TGTGCCAGCAGTGCCCGCACAGATACGCAGTATTTT
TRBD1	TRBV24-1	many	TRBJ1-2	CATSDSRTGERYGYTF	TGTGCCACCAGTGATTCTAGGACAGGGGAGCGCTATGGCTACACCTTC
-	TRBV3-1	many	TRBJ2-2	CASSRTRDTITGELFF	TGTGCCAGCAGCCGAACGCGGGACACCATCACCGGGGAGCTGTTTTTT
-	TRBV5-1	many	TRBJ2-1	CASSLEGDPYNEQFF	TGCGCCAGCAGCTTGGAGGGAGATCCCTACAATGAGCAGTTCTTC
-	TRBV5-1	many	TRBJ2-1	CASRSSGTPAANEQFF	TGCGCCAGCAGGTCATCCGGGACCCCGGCGGCCAATGAGCAGTTCTTC
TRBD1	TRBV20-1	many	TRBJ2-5	CSAPRTGFQETQYF	TGCAGTGCTCCCCGGACAGGATTCCAAGAGACCCAGTACTTC
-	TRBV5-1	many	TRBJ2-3	CASSTQGTDTQYF	TGCGCCAGCAGCACTCAGGGAACAGATACGCAGTATTTT
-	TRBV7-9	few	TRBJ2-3	CASSAAMTGLTDTQYF	TGTGCCAGCAGCGCGGCCATGACAGGCCTCACAGATACGCAGTATTTT
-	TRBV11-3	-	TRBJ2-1	CASSLNANEQFF	TGTGCCAGCAGCTTAAATGCCAATGAGCAGTTCTTC
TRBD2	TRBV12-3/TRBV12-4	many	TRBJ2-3	CASSWGGSPNTQYF	TGTGCCAGCAGTTGGGGCGGGAGCCCTAATACGCAGTATTTT
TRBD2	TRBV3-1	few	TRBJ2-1	CASSHNGAGEQFF	TGTGCCAGCAGCCATAACGGAGCGGGGGAGCAGTTCTTC
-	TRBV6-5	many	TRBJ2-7	CASSYSDGSYEQYF	TGTGCCAGCAGTTACTCTGACGGGTCCTACGAGCAGTACTTC
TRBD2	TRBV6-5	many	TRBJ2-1	CASSWTSGTHEQFF	TGTGCCAGCAGTTGGACTAGCGGGACCCATGAGCAGTTCTTC
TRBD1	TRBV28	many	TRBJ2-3	CASSYPGQGVGVRVDTQYF	TGTGCCAGCAGTTACCCGGGACAGGGTGTAGGGGTACGAGTAGATACGCAGTATTTT
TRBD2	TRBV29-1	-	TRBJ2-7	CSVERLAGVVYEQYF	TGCAGCGTTGAGAGGCTAGCGGGAGTGGTTTATGAGCAGTACTTC
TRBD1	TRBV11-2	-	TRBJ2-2	CASSSDRGIGELFF	TGTGCCAGCAGCTCGGACAGGGGAATCGGGGAGCTGTTTTTT
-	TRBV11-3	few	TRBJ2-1	CASSLDLEAINNEQFF	TGTGCCAGCAGCTTAGATCTAGAGGCGATCAACAATGAGCAGTTCTTC
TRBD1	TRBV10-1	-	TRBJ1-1	CASSATTGVRAAEAFF	TGCGCCAGCAGTGCGACGACAGGGGTTAGGGCAGCTGAAGCTTTCTTT
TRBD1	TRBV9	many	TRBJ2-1	CASSVTTDRATYNEQFF	TGTGCCAGCAGCGTGACGACGGACAGGGCAACCTACAATGAGCAGTTCTTC
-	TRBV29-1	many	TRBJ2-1	CSVVRGSSYNEQFF	TGCAGCGTTGTACGGGGCAGCTCCTACAATGAGCAGTTCTTC
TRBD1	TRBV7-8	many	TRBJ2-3	CASSSRATGLSDTQYF	TGTGCCAGCAGCTCCAGGGCGACAGGGTTATCAGATACGCAGTATTTT
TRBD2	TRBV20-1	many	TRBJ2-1	CSAQSSGIGHEQFF	TGCAGTGCTCAGTCTAGCGGCATAGGACATGAGCAGTTCTTC
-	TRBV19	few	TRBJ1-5	CASNIRIGYQPQHF	TGTGCCAGTAATATCCGGATTGGGTATCAGCCCCAGCATTTT
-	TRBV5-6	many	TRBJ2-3	CASSSDGGLIWTDTQYF	TGTGCCAGCAGCTCGGACGGGGGGCTAATTTGGACAGATACGCAGTATTTT